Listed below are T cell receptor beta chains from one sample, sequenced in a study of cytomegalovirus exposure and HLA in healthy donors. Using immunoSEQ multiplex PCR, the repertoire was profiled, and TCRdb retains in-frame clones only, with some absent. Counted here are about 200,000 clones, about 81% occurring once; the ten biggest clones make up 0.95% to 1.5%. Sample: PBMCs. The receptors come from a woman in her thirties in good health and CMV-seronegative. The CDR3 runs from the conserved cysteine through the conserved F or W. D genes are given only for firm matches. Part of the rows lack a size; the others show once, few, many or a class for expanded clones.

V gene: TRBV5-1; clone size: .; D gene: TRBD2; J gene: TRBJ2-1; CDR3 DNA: TGCGCCAGCAGCTGGACCGGGACTAGCGCCACCTCCTACAATGAGCAGTTCTTC; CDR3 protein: CASSWTGTSATSYNEQFF
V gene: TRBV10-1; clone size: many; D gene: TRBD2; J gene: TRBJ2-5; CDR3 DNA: TGCGCCAGCAGCCCAAGGGTAGCGGGAGAAGAGACCCAGTACTTC; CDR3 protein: CASSPRVAGEETQYF
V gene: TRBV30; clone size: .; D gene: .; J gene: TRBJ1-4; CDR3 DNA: TGTGCCTGGACCCCGGGAGGGGGAAGTGGAAAACTGTTTTTT; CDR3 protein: CAWTPGGGSGKLFF
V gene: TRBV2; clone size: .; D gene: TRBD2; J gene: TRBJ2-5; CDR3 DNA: TGTGCCAGCAACGGAGGGTCGGGGGGGCAGTACTTC; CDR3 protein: CASNGGSGGQYF
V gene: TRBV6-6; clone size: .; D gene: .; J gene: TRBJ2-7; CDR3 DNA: TGTGCCAGCAGTCCGGGGGACCGAGAGCAGTACTTC; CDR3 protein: CASSPGDREQYF
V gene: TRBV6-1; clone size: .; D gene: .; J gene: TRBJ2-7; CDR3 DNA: TGTGCCAGCAGTGCGCACCAGGGCTACGAGCAGTACTTC; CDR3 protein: CASSAHQGYEQYF
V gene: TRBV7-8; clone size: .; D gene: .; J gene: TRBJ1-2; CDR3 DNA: TGTGCCAGCACCCCGACGGGGGGGGGAGGAGATGGCTACACCTTC; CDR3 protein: CASTPTGGGGDGYTF
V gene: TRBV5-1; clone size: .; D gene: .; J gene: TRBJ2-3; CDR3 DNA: TGCGCCAGCATCCCTAGCGACACGACAGATACGCAGTATTTT; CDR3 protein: CASIPSDTTDTQYF
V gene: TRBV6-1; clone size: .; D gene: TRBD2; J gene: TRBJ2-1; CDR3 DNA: TGTGCCAGCAGTGAAACTGGCGGGAGATACAATGAGCAGTTCTTC; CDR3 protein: CASSETGGRYNEQFF
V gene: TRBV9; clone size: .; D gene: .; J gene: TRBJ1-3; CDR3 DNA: TGTGCCAGCAGCGCCCCTCCCGGGAGCTCTGGAAACACCATATATTTT; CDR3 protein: CASSAPPGSSGNTIYF
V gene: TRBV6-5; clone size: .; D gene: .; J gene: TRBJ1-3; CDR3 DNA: TGTGCCAGCAGTCAGGGGCGTACCGGAAACACCATATATTTT; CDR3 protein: CASSQGRTGNTIYF
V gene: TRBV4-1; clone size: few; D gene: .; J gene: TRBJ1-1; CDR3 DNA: TGCGCCAGCAGCCAAGCAGGACTTGAAGCTTTCTTT; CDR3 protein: CASSQAGLEAFF
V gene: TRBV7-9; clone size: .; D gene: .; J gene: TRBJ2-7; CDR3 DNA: TGTGCCAGCAGCCTGGGCCTCCTTTCGGGCCCAGGCGGGACTTACGAGCAGTACTTC; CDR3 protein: CASSLGLLSGPGGTYEQYF